The 29 T cell receptor beta chains reported below all come from one sample, sequenced in a study of cytomegalovirus exposure and HLA in healthy donors. Measured with immunoSEQ multiplex PCR; TCRdb has only the in-frame clones, and not every one. The table shows hundreds of thousands of clones, with 75% to 90% occurring only once. Specimen: PBMCs. The receptors were sampled from a woman in her late teens or twenties in good health and CMV-seronegative.

V usage is TRBV2 and J usage is TRBJ1-2; no definite D call. Germline values: CDR1 SNHLY, CDR2 FYNNEI. There are 14 residues in the CDR3. V lost 6 bases and J lost 1, with 12 bases in between. This CDR3 is CASRLRLLNYGYTF. In DNA form, the CDR3 reads TGTGCCAGCAGGCTCCGACTGCTTAACTATGGCTACACCTTC.

The chain combines TRBV27 with TRBJ1-4; D is perhaps TRBD1 (6 bases). CDR3 size: 15 residues. V lost 6 bases and J lost 0, with 11 bases in between. In germline, CDR1 is MNHEY, CDR2 SMNVEV (reference sequence). CDR3 amino acids: CASSQGQPTNEKLFF. CDR3 DNA: TGTGCCAGCAGCCAAGGACAGCCAACTAATGAAAAACTGTTTTTT.

J is TRBJ1-1 and V is TRBV27; D gene ambiguous. Germline assignment: CDR1 MNHEY and CDR2 SMNVEV (reference sequence). This CDR3 comprises 12 residues. V was pared by 4 bases and J by 5 bases, with 8 bases between. The CDR3 sequence is CASSSSGTEAFF. The CDR3 bases are TGTGCCAGCAGTTCCTCGGGGACTGAAGCTTTCTTT.

This clone was seen more than once but under ten times. The chain links TRBV27 to TRBJ2-2, with 11 bases lining up with TRBD1. Germline V CDR1 and CDR2: MNHEY, SMNVEV (reference sequence). J gave up 4 bases and V 2 bases, and 3 bases lay outside the gene matches. This CDR3 is built from 16 residues. Written as DNA, the CDR3 is TGTGCCAGCAGTTTAATAGGGACAGGGGGCACCGGGGAGCTGTTTTTT. It specifies CASSLIGTGGTGELFF.

This sequence joins TRBV7-9 and TRBJ1-1; D is possibly TRBD1 (6 bases). Germline V lookup: CDR1 SEHNR, CDR2 FQNEAQ (reference sequence). The germline V and J ends were trimmed by 5 bases and 4 bases, with 11 bases remaining between them. The CDR3 length is 13 residues. The DNA for the CDR3 is TGTGCCAGCAGCATTACAGGGAGCACTGAAGCTTTCTTT. Translating gives CASSITGSTEAFF.

This chain connects TRBV5-1 to TRBJ1-1; D possibly corresponds to TRBD1 (6 bases). The germline gives CDR1 SGHRS, CDR2 YFSETQ. Trimming pared 7 bases from V and 8 bases from J, leaving 24 bases between. This CDR3 region has 15 residues. CDR3 in amino acids: CASAPRGGGEVEAFF. CDR3 coding DNA: TGCGCCAGCGCCCCGAGGGGGGGCGGGGAGGTAGAAGCTTTCTTT.

The chain combines TRBV5-6 with TRBJ2-3; 8 nucleotides align to TRBD2. Germline V gene lookup returns CDR1 SGHDT and CDR2 YYEEEE. CDR3 length: 13 amino acids. The J segment lost 8 bases and the V segment lost 4 bases, leaving 6 bases of the junction unmatched. The CDR3 region has the DNA TGTGCCAGCAGCGCGGCAGCGGGGGTTACGCAGTATTTT. It translates to CASSAAAGVTQYF. Variable domain in full (rest from reference TRBV5-6 and TRBJ2-3): DAGVTQSPTHLIKTRGQQVTLRCSPKSGHDTVSWYQQALGQGPQFIFQYYEEEERQRGNFPDRFSGHQFPNYSSELNVNALLLGDSALYLCASSAAAGVTQYFGPGTRLTVL.

The chain has TRBV27 and TRBJ2-1; 8 bases agree with TRBD2. Germline V gene lookup returns CDR1 MNHEY and CDR2 SMNVEV (reference sequence). The V and J ends lost 3 bases and 8 bases, in that order; junction bases with no gene match: 9. This CDR3 is 15 amino acids long. The CDR3 sequence: CASSLVGAGEDEQFF. As DNA, the CDR3 is TGTGCCAGCAGTTTGGTAGGAGCGGGAGAAGATGAGCAGTTCTTC.

This chain joins TRBV9 and TRBJ2-1; 13 bases match TRBD2. Germline V gives CDR1 SGDLS, CDR2 YYNGEE. The CDR3 totals 16 residues. J was trimmed by 6 bases and V by 2 bases; bases with no gene match: 5. As DNA, the CDR3 is TGTGCCAGCAGCGTCCGACTAGCGGGGGGTTCCAATGAGCAGTTCTTC. Translating it yields CASSVRLAGGSNEQFF.

V is TRBV6-5 and J is TRBJ1-2; D is unclear. From germline, CDR1 is MNHEY and CDR2 SVGAGI. CDR3 length: 13 residues. V shed 2 bases and J shed 2 bases, with 6 bases lying between them. The CDR3 loop is CASSYGENYGYTF. Written as DNA, the CDR3 is TGTGCCAGCAGTTACGGGGAGAACTATGGCTACACCTTC.

V is TRBV6-1 and J is TRBJ2-7; possibly TRBD2 for D (6 bases). There are 14 residues in the CDR3. Trimming removed 6 bases from V and 2 bases from J, with 14 bases in between. The germline V gene encodes CDR1 MNHNS and CDR2 SASEGT. DNA for the CDR3: TGTGCCAGCAGCCTCCGGGAGCCTACCTACGAGCAGTACTTC. Protein product: CASSLREPTYEQYF.

The CDR3 DNA is TGTGCCAGCAGCGATGGCCAGTACGTCAACGAGCAGTACTTC. Translating gives CASSDGQYVNEQYF. V gene TRBV2 combines with J gene TRBJ2-7; D uncertain. The CDR3 runs to 14 residues. Trimming removed 6 bases from V and 5 bases from J, with 17 bases in between. From germline, CDR1 is SNHLY and CDR2 FYNNEI.

This chain joins TRBV14 and TRBJ2-5, with TRBD2 matching over 13 bases. With 1 base clipped from V and 5 bases from J, the junction kept 13 bases outside the gene matches. Germline lookup yields CDR1 SGHDN and CDR2 FVKESK. The CDR3 runs 19 residues. The CDR3 loop reads CASSQVDRTSGRIRETQYF. The CDR3 DNA reads as TGTGCCAGCAGCCAAGTAGATCGGACTAGCGGGAGAATACGGGAGACCCAGTACTTC.

The chain has TRBV4-1 and TRBJ1-5; the match to TRBD1 covers 8 bases. V trimming: 1 base; J trimming: 6 bases; junction bases outside the gene matches: 8. The CDR3 spans 16 residues. CDR1 and CDR2 (germline): MGHRA, YSYEKL. The CDR3 reads CASSQGLEDRAQPQHF. CDR3 sequence (DNA): TGCGCCAGCAGCCAAGGCTTGGAGGACAGGGCTCAGCCCCAGCATTTT.

This rearrangement joins TRBV19 to TRBJ1-5; 7 bases align to TRBD1. This CDR3 contains 14 residues. Germline V CDR1 and CDR2: LNHDA, SQIVND (reference sequence). V trimming: 6 bases; J trimming: 5 bases; junction bases outside the gene matches: 7. The CDR3, as DNA: TGTGCCAGTAGCGAACAGGGGCCCCATCAGCCCCAGCATTTT. Encoded protein: CASSEQGPHQPQHF.

This clone appeared a single time. The chain uses TRBV9 and TRBJ2-1; unclear D gene. Deletions cut 4 bases from V and 6 bases from J, with 5 bases between. The CDR3 runs 11 residues. In germline, CDR1 is SGDLS, CDR2 YYNGEE. The CDR3 sequence is CASSLLNEQFF. Written as DNA, the CDR3 is TGTGCCAGCAGCCTACTCAATGAGCAGTTCTTC.

The chain links TRBV7-6 to TRBJ2-3; D might be TRBD2 (6 bases). Trimming shortened V by 5 bases and J by 1 base, and 13 bases separated the two germline ends. Germline V gives CDR1 SGHVS, CDR2 FNYEAQ. The CDR3 is 15 residues long. CDR3 region: CASSGGASGTDTQYF. For the CDR3, the DNA is TGTGCCAGCAGCGGAGGAGCTAGCGGCACAGATACGCAGTATTTT.

This chain connects TRBV9 to TRBJ2-1, with 9 bases matching TRBD2. Germline V CDR1 and CDR2: SGDLS, YYNGEE. V dropped 4 bases and J dropped 8; count of bases not matched to a gene: 7. The CDR3 is 14 residues long. The CDR3 nucleotides read TGTGCCAGCAGCTTAGCGGGAGAGCTCCATGAGCAGTTCTTC. Protein sequence: CASSLAGELHEQFF.

The rearrangement uses TRBV6-4 and TRBJ2-1, with D possibly matching TRBD1 (6 bases). This CDR3 comprises 13 residues. V was shortened by 4 bases and J by 3 bases, with 7 bases between the two germline ends. Germline values: CDR1 MRHNA, CDR2 SNTAGT. The CDR3 loop reads CASSGDNYNEQFF. In nucleotides, the CDR3 is TGTGCCAGCAGTGGGGACAACTACAATGAGCAGTTCTTC.

This clone came up a few times. The rearrangement links TRBV7-9 to TRBJ1-2, with TRBD1 identical over 8 bases. The V gene end was trimmed by 5 bases and the J gene end by 1 base; junction bases not matched to a gene: 6. The CDR3 consists of 15 residues. CDR1 and CDR2 from the germline V gene are SEHNR and FQNEAQ (reference sequence). Here the CDR3 reads CASSPTGASNYGYTF. CDR3 sequence (DNA): TGTGCCAGCAGCCCGACAGGGGCGAGTAACTATGGCTACACCTTC. The full variable domain, with the rest looked up from reference TRBV7-9 and TRBJ1-2, is DTGVSQNPRHKITKRGQNVTFRCDPISEHNRLYWYRQTLGQGPEFLTYFQNEAQLEKSRLLSDRFSAERPKGSFSTLEIQRTEQGDSAMYLCASSPTGASNYGYTFGSGTRLTVV.

The chain carries TRBV4-1 and TRBJ2-1; TRBD1 agrees at 11 bases. This CDR3 region has 16 residues. The germline V gene encodes CDR1 MGHRA and CDR2 YSYEKL. The ends lost 4 bases at V and 7 bases at J; junction bases unmatched: 9. This CDR3 is CASSPRTGGAWNEQFF. Here the CDR3 DNA reads TGCGCCAGCAGCCCCAGGACAGGGGGCGCGTGGAATGAGCAGTTCTTC.

CDR3 region: CASSLLRNTQYF. In DNA form, the CDR3 reads TGTGCCAGCAGTTTACTCAGGAATACGCAGTATTTT. The chain couples TRBV28 to TRBJ2-3, with D hard to call. Germline loops: CDR1 MDHEN, CDR2 SYDVKM. CDR3 length equals 12 residues. Trimming pared 2 bases from V and 7 bases from J, leaving 7 bases between.

In its sample, this clone was seen once. The chain uses TRBV7-8 and TRBJ1-1; D remains ambiguous. This CDR3 comprises 13 residues. Trimming pared 4 bases from V and 3 bases from J, leaving 9 bases between. CDR1 is SGHVS, CDR2 FQNEAQ, per germline. The CDR3 region has the DNA TGTGCCAGCAGCTCGTTAGCGGACACTGAAGCTTTCTTT. Its translation: CASSSLADTEAFF.

V and J are TRBV7-6 and TRBJ1-5; no clear D gene. The CDR3 contains 13 residues. Germline-derived CDR1 and CDR2 are SGHVS and FNYEAQ. Trimming took 2 bases from V and 4 from J, leaving 6 bases between them. CDR3 sequence reads: CASSLNQNQPQHF. CDR3 in DNA: TGTGCCAGCAGCTTAAATCAGAATCAGCCCCAGCATTTT.

The gene calls are TRBV29-1 and TRBJ2-5; the D gene is possibly TRBD1 (6 bases). CDR1 and CDR2 (germline): SQVTM, ANQGSEA. The CDR3 is 13 amino acids. V lost 4 bases and J 3 bases, leaving 12 bases between the germline ends. The CDR3 DNA reads TGCAGCGTTGCCCCAGGGGCGGAAGAGACCCAGTACTTC. It yields the protein CSVAPGAEETQYF.

The chain is built from TRBV28 and TRBJ2-5; the match to TRBD2 covers 7 bases. The V and J ends lost 5 bases and 1 base, in that order; junction bases with no gene match: 13. Germline lookup yields CDR1 MDHEN and CDR2 SYDVKM. The CDR3 contains 17 residues. The chain's CDR3 is CASSPPELAAFQETQYF. As DNA, the CDR3 is TGTGCCAGCAGTCCGCCCGAGCTAGCGGCTTTCCAAGAGACCCAGTACTTC.

The chain has TRBV5-1 and TRBJ1-1, with 10 bases matching TRBD1. Trimming took 4 bases from V and 4 from J; bases not matched to a gene: 7. Germline V gene lookup returns CDR1 SGHRS and CDR2 YFSETQ. The CDR3 covers 15 residues. CDR3 DNA sequence: TGCGCCAGCAGCCGCGGGACAGGGGAGGCCACTGAAGCTTTCTTT. It specifies CASSRGTGEATEAFF.

This sequence joins TRBV5-1 and TRBJ2-2; D might be TRBD2 (5 bases). V shed 0 bases and J shed 3 bases, with 12 bases lying between them. CDR3 size: 16 residues. Germline V gene lookup returns CDR1 SGHRS and CDR2 YFSETQ. The DNA for the CDR3 is TGCGCCAGCAGCTTGGTACCGCACGGGGACACCGGGGAGCTGTTTTTT. Protein: CASSLVPHGDTGELFF. The whole variable domain, filled in from reference TRBV5-1 and TRBJ2-2, reads KAGVTQTPRYLIKTRGQQVTLSCSPISGHRSVSWYQQTPGQGLQFLFEYFSETQRNKGNFPGRFSGRQFSNSRSEMNVSTLELGDSALYLCASSLVPHGDTGELFFGEGSRLTVL.

The rearrangement joins TRBV28 to TRBJ1-2; D gene ambiguous. V was shortened by 6 bases and J by 6 bases, with 20 bases between the two germline ends. Germline lookup yields CDR1 MDHEN and CDR2 SYDVKM. The CDR3 extends over 15 amino acids. CDR3 coding DNA: TGTGCCAGCAGGTCAGGATCCTCCCCTCCCGATGGCTACACCTTC. This encodes CASRSGSSPPDGYTF.